These 9 T cell receptor beta chains were sequenced from one sample in a study of T cells after posttransplantation cyclophosphamide (dated by TCRdb to 2016 to 2017). Library method: the immunoSEQ multiplex PCR assay. In TCRdb, the immuneACCESS table is reduced to in-frame sequences with V and J assigned. These tables do not hold every clone; where another copy was compared, an unresolved V gene accounts for under half, and the others remain unexplained. This sample is represented by 66,000 or so clones; just over 90% of them were singletons. The ten largest account for nearly 3% of the sample. Sequencing was done on a sample of PBMCs. These receptors all come from a woman aged 25 to 39 in good health and a related stem cell transplant donor.

The rearrangement joins TRBV9 to TRBJ2-2; 15 bases map to TRBD2. The trim removed 0 bases at V and 3 bases at J, leaving 3 bases unmatched. Germline values: CDR1 SGDLS, CDR2 YYNGEE. The CDR3 has 18 residues. The CDR3 protein is CASSVGTSGGAYTGELFF. The CDR3 nucleotides are TGTGCCAGCAGCGTAGGGACTAGCGGGGGGGCCTACACCGGGGAGCTGTTTTTT.

The V call is TRBV11-3, the J call TRBJ2-2, with TRBD1 matching over 7 bases. V trimming: 9 bases; J trimming: 0 bases; junction bases outside the gene matches: 4. The germline gives CDR1 SGHNT, CDR2 YENEEA. The CDR3 runs 14 residues. The CDR3 sequence is CASRQGANTGELFF. Here the CDR3 DNA reads TGTGCCAGTCGGCAGGGGGCGAACACCGGGGAGCTGTTTTTT.

This rearrangement joins TRBV7-2 to TRBJ1-2; D is unclear. Trimming cost V 7 bases and J 8 bases, with 14 bases left between them. Germline values: CDR1 SGHTA, CDR2 FQGNSA. The CDR3 totals 12 residues. The DNA for the CDR3 is TGTGCCAGCAACCGGGGAGTGAGGGGCTACACCTTC. This encodes CASNRGVRGYTF.

The chain joins TRBV15 to TRBJ2-1, with a weak D call TRBD1 (5 bases). The V gene's germline CDR1 is LNHNV and CDR2 YYDKDF (reference sequence). Trimming cost V 3 bases and J 10 bases, with 10 bases left between them. The CDR3 spans 12 residues. The CDR3: CATSSQGWEQFF. CDR3 coding DNA: TGTGCCACCAGCAGTCAGGGATGGGAGCAGTTCTTC.

The chain combines TRBV14 with TRBJ2-3; D is unresolved. The V gene's germline CDR1 is SGHDN and CDR2 FVKESK. V was clipped by 2 bases and J by 6 bases, with 9 bases between them. This CDR3 is built from 13 residues. This chain's CDR3 is CASSQLGGDTQYF. The CDR3 region has the DNA TGTGCCAGCAGCCAACTGGGTGGGGATACGCAGTATTTT.

V and J are TRBV27 and TRBJ2-2, with D tentatively TRBD2 (6 bases). The CDR3 length is 16 residues. CDR1 and CDR2 from the germline V gene are MNHEY and SMNVEV (reference sequence). V was pared by 5 bases and J by 7 bases, with 20 bases between. The CDR3 DNA is TGTGCCAGCAGTGGAATGACCGGGAGAGGGCTCGGGGAGCTGTTTTTT. Encoded protein: CASSGMTGRGLGELFF.

This sequence joins TRBV15 and TRBJ1-2; the D is unclear. The CDR3 length is 15 residues. CDR1 is LNHNV, CDR2 YYDKDF, per germline (reference sequence). Trimming took 0 bases from V and 1 from J, leaving 9 bases between them. In DNA, the CDR3 is TGTGCCACCAGCAGAGATCTGGCAGTTAACTATGGCTACACCTTC. It is translated as CATSRDLAVNYGYTF.

The chain links TRBV11-2 to TRBJ2-5; a possible D gene is TRBD2 (6 bases). V dropped 10 bases and J dropped 4 bases, with 16 bases sitting between them. From germline, CDR1 is SGHAT and CDR2 FQNNGV. The CDR3 runs 13 residues. The CDR3 spells CATRELVGETQYF. The CDR3 DNA is TGTGCCACCCGGGAGCTCGTGGGAGAGACCCAGTACTTC.

This chain uses TRBV28 with TRBJ2-7, with TRBD1 matching over 8 bases. Germline V gene lookup returns CDR1 MDHEN and CDR2 SYDVKM. The V and J ends lost 2 bases and 1 base, in that order; junction bases with no gene match: 7. The CDR3 spans 16 residues. The CDR3 region has the DNA TGTGCCAGCAGTTTACTGGACAGGGTTCTGTCCTACGAGCAGTACTTC. It encodes CASSLLDRVLSYEQYF.